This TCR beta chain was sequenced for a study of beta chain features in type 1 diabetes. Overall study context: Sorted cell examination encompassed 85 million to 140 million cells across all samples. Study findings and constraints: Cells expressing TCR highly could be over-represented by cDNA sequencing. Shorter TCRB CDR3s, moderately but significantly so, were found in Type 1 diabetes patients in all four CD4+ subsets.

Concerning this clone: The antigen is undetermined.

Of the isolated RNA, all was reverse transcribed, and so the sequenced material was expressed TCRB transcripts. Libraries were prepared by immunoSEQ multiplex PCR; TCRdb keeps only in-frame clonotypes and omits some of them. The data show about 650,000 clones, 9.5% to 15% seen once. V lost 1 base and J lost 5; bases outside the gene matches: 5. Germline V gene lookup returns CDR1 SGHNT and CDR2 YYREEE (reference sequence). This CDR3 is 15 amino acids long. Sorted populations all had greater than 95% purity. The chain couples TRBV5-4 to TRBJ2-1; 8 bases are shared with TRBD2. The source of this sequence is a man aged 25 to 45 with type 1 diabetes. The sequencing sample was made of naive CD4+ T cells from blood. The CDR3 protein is CASSLSSGDHNEQFF. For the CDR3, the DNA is TGTGCCAGCAGCTTGAGTAGCGGGGACCACAATGAGCAGTTCTTC.